Listed below are T cell receptor beta chains from one sample, sequenced in a study of T cells in Graves' hyperthyroidism and ophthalmopathy. Each CDR3 protein gets one entry after TCRdb re-called the multiplex PCR reads with MiXCR. The sample records about 610,000 distinct CDR3 sequences, about 14% being singletons. The sample comprised blood. Receptor source: a woman aged 40 to 50 with Graves' ophthalmopathy. The CDR3 runs from the conserved cysteine through the conserved F or W. Each record gives: clone size, V gene, J gene, D gene, CDR3 protein, CDR3 DNA. The D gene is left open where the match is weak. Size is stated for part of the rows, as once, few or many counts, or as a class when the clone is expanded.

clone size: many
V gene: TRBV6-2/TRBV6-3
J gene: TRBJ1-1
D gene: TRBD1
CDR3 protein: CASSAPGQYTEAFF
CDR3 DNA: TGTGCCAGCAGCGCACCGGGACAGTACACTGAAGCTTTCTTT

clone size: many
V gene: TRBV5-1
J gene: TRBJ1-1
D gene: NA
CDR3 protein: CASSLDAVRINTEAFF
CDR3 DNA: TGCGCCAGCAGCTTGGATGCGGTTAGGATAAACACTGAAGCTTTCTTT

clone size: NA
V gene: TRBV28
J gene: TRBJ1-3
D gene: NA
CDR3 protein: CASSLRTPSGNTIYF
CDR3 DNA: TGTGCCAGCAGTTTAAGAACACCCTCTGGAAACACCATATATTTT

clone size: many
V gene: TRBV29-1
J gene: TRBJ1-1
D gene: NA
CDR3 protein: CSVHRDRNTEAFF
CDR3 DNA: TGCAGCGTACACCGGGACCGGAACACTGAAGCTTTCTTT

clone size: many
V gene: TRBV27
J gene: TRBJ1-5
D gene: TRBD1
CDR3 protein: CASSWTGVEQPQHF
CDR3 DNA: TGTGCCAGCAGTTGGACAGGGGTGGAACAGCCCCAGCATTTT

clone size: many
V gene: TRBV24-1
J gene: TRBJ2-5
D gene: TRBD1
CDR3 protein: CATSVLTGDVETQYF
CDR3 DNA: TGTGCCACCAGTGTTTTGACAGGGGATGTGGAGACCCAGTACTTC

clone size: NA
V gene: TRBV5-6
J gene: TRBJ1-1
D gene: NA
CDR3 protein: CASSDGGGSTEAFF
CDR3 DNA: TGTGCCAGCAGCGATGGAGGAGGATCCACTGAAGCTTTCTTT

clone size: many
V gene: TRBV20-1
J gene: TRBJ2-7
D gene: TRBD2
CDR3 protein: CSAPSGGSYEQYF
CDR3 DNA: TGCAGTGCCCCGTCGGGGGGCTCCTACGAGCAGTACTTC

clone size: NA
V gene: TRBV7-7
J gene: TRBJ2-2
D gene: TRBD2
CDR3 protein: CASSPGTSVDTGELFF
CDR3 DNA: TGTGCTAGCAGCCCCGGGACTAGCGTCGACACCGGGGAGCTGTTTTTT

clone size: many
V gene: TRBV30
J gene: TRBJ2-1
D gene: NA
CDR3 protein: CAVRARVHGEQFF
CDR3 DNA: TGTGCCGTCCGGGCCCGGGTCCACGGTGAGCAGTTCTTC

clone size: many
V gene: TRBV28
J gene: TRBJ2-7
D gene: TRBD1
CDR3 protein: CASSIGTGDIYEQYF
CDR3 DNA: TGTGCCAGCAGTATCGGGACAGGGGATATCTACGAGCAGTACTTC

clone size: many
V gene: TRBV24-1
J gene: TRBJ2-7
D gene: NA
CDR3 protein: CATSDSQNYEQYF
CDR3 DNA: TGTGCCACCAGTGATTCCCAGAACTACGAGCAGTACTTC

clone size: NA
V gene: TRBV24-1
J gene: TRBJ2-5
D gene: NA
CDR3 protein: CATSDGPRAPGETQYF
CDR3 DNA: TGTGCCACCAGTGATGGCCCCCGGGCGCCGGGGGAGACCCAGTACTTC

clone size: many
V gene: TRBV7-9
J gene: TRBJ2-2
D gene: NA
CDR3 protein: CASGWLGNTGELFF
CDR3 DNA: TGTGCCAGCGGTTGGCTAGGAAACACCGGGGAGCTGTTTTTT

clone size: many
V gene: TRBV20-1
J gene: TRBJ2-2
D gene: NA
CDR3 protein: CSATTRQNTGELFF
CDR3 DNA: TGCAGTGCTACAACTAGGCAGAACACCGGGGAGCTGTTTTTT

clone size: many
V gene: TRBV5-1
J gene: TRBJ2-7
D gene: TRBD2
CDR3 protein: CASSLSSGTYQQYF
CDR3 DNA: TGCGCCAGCAGCTTGTCTAGCGGGACTTACCAGCAGTACTTC

clone size: many
V gene: TRBV4-2
J gene: TRBJ1-1
D gene: NA
CDR3 protein: CASSPKKAENTEAFF
CDR3 DNA: TGTGCCAGCAGCCCCAAGAAGGCGGAGAACACTGAAGCTTTCTTT

clone size: NA
V gene: TRBV3-1
J gene: TRBJ2-7
D gene: TRBD2
CDR3 protein: CASSPRLATGGEQYF
CDR3 DNA: TGTGCCAGCAGCCCTCGACTAGCGACCGGGGGTGAGCAGTACTTC

clone size: many
V gene: TRBV28
J gene: TRBJ1-1
D gene: NA
CDR3 protein: CASSLGKGMNTEAFF
CDR3 DNA: TGTGCCAGCAGTTTAGGAAAGGGGATGAACACTGAAGCTTTCTTT

clone size: few
V gene: TRBV14
J gene: TRBJ1-1
D gene: NA
CDR3 protein: CASSQEGLFAEAFF
CDR3 DNA: TGTGCCAGCAGCCAAGAAGGTCTTTTCGCTGAAGCTTTCTTT

clone size: many
V gene: TRBV5-8
J gene: TRBJ2-7
D gene: TRBD1
CDR3 protein: CASSLAPGQGYEQYF
CDR3 DNA: TGTGCCAGCAGCTTGGCTCCGGGACAGGGCTACGAGCAGTACTTC

clone size: many
V gene: TRBV19
J gene: TRBJ2-7
D gene: NA
CDR3 protein: CASSIADRPNYEQYF
CDR3 DNA: TGTGCCAGTAGTATCGCGGACAGACCGAACTACGAGCAGTACTTC

clone size: many
V gene: TRBV24-1
J gene: TRBJ2-7
D gene: TRBD2
CDR3 protein: CATSDHSPSGGRYEQYF
CDR3 DNA: TGTGCCACCAGTGATCATTCGCCGAGTGGCGGGAGGTACGAGCAGTACTTC

clone size: few
V gene: TRBV4-2
J gene: TRBJ1-1
D gene: NA
CDR3 protein: CASSPYKNTEAFF
CDR3 DNA: TGTGCCAGCAGCCCATACAAGAACACTGAAGCTTTCTTT

clone size: NA
V gene: TRBV7-9
J gene: TRBJ2-4
D gene: NA
CDR3 protein: CASSPVGRESVNIQYF
CDR3 DNA: TGTGCCAGCAGCCCAGTCGGCCGGGAGTCCGTAAACATTCAGTACTTC

clone size: few
V gene: TRBV6-1
J gene: TRBJ1-2
D gene: NA
CDR3 protein: CASSGTGTAGSYTF
CDR3 DNA: TGTGCCAGCAGTGGAACCGGGACCGCGGGTAGCTACACCTTC

clone size: many
V gene: TRBV28
J gene: TRBJ2-5
D gene: TRBD2
CDR3 protein: CASSFHREGGETQYF
CDR3 DNA: TGTGCCAGCAGTTTTCATAGGGAGGGAGGAGAGACCCAGTACTTC

clone size: few
V gene: TRBV10-3
J gene: TRBJ2-7
D gene: NA
CDR3 protein: CAISESTRGSYEQYF
CDR3 DNA: TGTGCCATCAGTGAGTCGACTCGTGGGTCCTACGAGCAGTACTTC

clone size: few
V gene: TRBV10-3
J gene: TRBJ1-4
D gene: TRBD1
CDR3 protein: CAISEQGGNEKLFF
CDR3 DNA: TGTGCCATCAGTGAACAGGGGGGGAATGAAAAACTGTTTTTT

clone size: many
V gene: TRBV14
J gene: TRBJ2-7
D gene: NA
CDR3 protein: CASSQDLGGIEQYF
CDR3 DNA: TGTGCCAGCAGCCAAGACCTCGGCGGAATCGAGCAGTACTTC

clone size: many
V gene: TRBV28
J gene: TRBJ2-7
D gene: NA
CDR3 protein: CASSETGRDYEQYF
CDR3 DNA: TGTGCCAGCAGCGAGACAGGCCGGGACTACGAGCAGTACTTC

clone size: NA
V gene: TRBV2
J gene: TRBJ2-6
D gene: TRBD1
CDR3 protein: CASSGQGASTFSSGANVLTF
CDR3 DNA: TGTGCCAGCAGTGGACAGGGGGCCTCAACTTTCTCCTCTGGGGCCAACGTCCTGACTTTC

clone size: many
V gene: TRBV4-1
J gene: TRBJ2-7
D gene: NA
CDR3 protein: CASSPVLTGRENRYEQYF
CDR3 DNA: TGCGCCAGCAGCCCGGTGCTTACGGGCCGGGAAAATCGCTACGAGCAGTACTTC

clone size: NA
V gene: TRBV7-2
J gene: TRBJ2-5
D gene: NA
CDR3 protein: CASSHGSGFQETQYF
CDR3 DNA: TGTGCCAGCAGCCACGGTAGCGGATTCCAAGAGACCCAGTACTTC

clone size: many
V gene: TRBV28
J gene: TRBJ2-7
D gene: NA
CDR3 protein: CASSLQWGAYEQYF
CDR3 DNA: TGTGCCAGCAGTTTACAGTGGGGGGCCTACGAGCAGTACTTC

clone size: NA
V gene: TRBV6-4
J gene: TRBJ2-5
D gene: TRBD2
CDR3 protein: CASTTAGDVETQYF
CDR3 DNA: TGTGCCAGCACGACAGCGGGAGACGTGGAGACCCAGTACTTC

clone size: many
V gene: TRBV28
J gene: TRBJ2-7
D gene: TRBD2
CDR3 protein: CASSLKPGLAREQYF
CDR3 DNA: TGTGCCAGCAGTTTAAAGCCGGGACTAGCGAGGGAGCAGTACTTC

clone size: NA
V gene: TRBV6-1
J gene: TRBJ2-2
D gene: NA
CDR3 protein: CASSSFRQARGGELFF
CDR3 DNA: TGTGCCAGCAGCTCCTTCCGACAGGCACGGGGCGGGGAGCTGTTTTTT

clone size: few
V gene: TRBV5-1
J gene: TRBJ1-1
D gene: TRBD1
CDR3 protein: CASNKGTGIAEAFF
CDR3 DNA: TGCGCCAGCAACAAAGGGACAGGGATTGCGGAAGCTTTCTTT

clone size: many
V gene: TRBV27
J gene: TRBJ2-7
D gene: NA
CDR3 protein: CASSPRSSYEQYF
CDR3 DNA: TGCGCCAGCTCACCCCGGAGCTCCTACGAGCAGTACTTC

clone size: many
V gene: TRBV7-9
J gene: TRBJ2-5
D gene: NA
CDR3 protein: CASSLGQVQETQYF
CDR3 DNA: TGTGCCAGCAGCTTAGGACAGGTCCAAGAGACCCAGTACTTC

clone size: many
V gene: TRBV11-2
J gene: TRBJ2-2
D gene: NA
CDR3 protein: CASSLRRLVSTGELFF
CDR3 DNA: TGTGCCAGCAGCTTAAGGCGACTAGTCAGCACCGGGGAGCTGTTTTTT

clone size: many
V gene: TRBV7-9
J gene: TRBJ2-7
D gene: NA
CDR3 protein: CASSLRTAGHVYSYEQYF
CDR3 DNA: TGTGCCAGCAGCTTACGCACCGCGGGACACGTTTACTCCTACGAGCAGTACTTC

clone size: many
V gene: TRBV7-7
J gene: TRBJ2-2
D gene: NA
CDR3 protein: CASSPHWSGELFF
CDR3 DNA: TGTGCTAGCAGCCCCCACTGGTCCGGGGAGCTGTTTTTT

clone size: NA
V gene: TRBV9
J gene: TRBJ2-2
D gene: NA
CDR3 protein: CASSVGPGTGELFF
CDR3 DNA: TGTGCCAGCAGCGTAGGGCCGGGAACCGGGGAGCTGTTTTTT

clone size: few
V gene: TRBV3-1
J gene: TRBJ2-2
D gene: TRBD1
CDR3 protein: CASSPGTGGSGELFF
CDR3 DNA: TGTGCCAGCAGCCCAGGGACAGGCGGGTCCGGGGAGCTGTTTTTT

clone size: NA
V gene: TRBV18
J gene: TRBJ2-7
D gene: NA
CDR3 protein: CASSTGTDISYEQYF
CDR3 DNA: TGTGCCAGCTCAACTGGGACCGATATCTCCTACGAGCAGTACTTC

clone size: NA
V gene: TRBV28
J gene: TRBJ2-5
D gene: NA
CDR3 protein: CASSLISPYATQYF
CDR3 DNA: TGTGCCAGCAGTTTAATCAGTCCTTACGCGACCCAGTACTTC

clone size: NA
V gene: TRBV12-3/TRBV12-4
J gene: TRBJ2-5
D gene: NA
CDR3 protein: CASMIRAAQETQYF
CDR3 DNA: TGTGCCAGCATGATCCGGGCAGCGCAAGAGACCCAGTACTTC

clone size: many
V gene: TRBV4-2
J gene: TRBJ2-7
D gene: TRBD2
CDR3 protein: CASSPFTGTSSYEQYF
CDR3 DNA: TGTGCCAGCAGCCCGTTCACCGGGACTAGCTCCTACGAGCAGTACTTC

clone size: few
V gene: TRBV12-3/TRBV12-4
J gene: TRBJ2-5
D gene: TRBD2
CDR3 protein: CASSLTSGIQETQYF
CDR3 DNA: TGTGCCAGCAGTTTAACTAGCGGGATACAAGAGACCCAGTACTTC